The source of this TCR beta chain is a study of cytomegalovirus exposure and HLA in healthy donors. Turning to the study itself: The approximately 610 first-cohort repertoires shared a platform with the 100 to 150 validation repertoires, as reported in a later analysis. General study points: Subsequent analysis revealed that first-cohort TCR clusters tended to co-occur in the 120 or so validation repertoires. Researchers reported that three CMV-associated chains were confirmed in vitro as CMV antigen-specific.

Donors were drawn from the approximately 130-subject validation cohort, separate from the roughly 700-subject first cohort. Data came from immunoSEQ multiplex PCR; TCRdb stores just in-frame clones and leaves some out. The profile covers 60,000 to 70,000 clones, with approximately 90% appearing a single time and 1.7% taken by the ten largest. The CDR3 loop spans 14 amino acids. V was trimmed by 0 bases and J by 2 bases, leaving 8 bases between them. Germline CDR1 and CDR2: KGHSH and LQKENI. About this clone itself: Its antigen is undetermined.

This clonotype was obtained from a woman aged 18 to 35 in good health and CMV-seronegative. V gene TRBV18 combines with J gene TRBJ2-7; a possible D gene is TRBD2 (5 bases). Sequenced sample: PBMCs. The CDR3 loop reads CASSPPTGTYEQYF. DNA for the CDR3: TGTGCCAGCTCACCACCAACGGGGACCTACGAGCAGTACTTC.